These 6 T cell receptor beta chains originate from one sample sequenced in a study of pediatric ulcerative colitis. Rectal tissue came from one to two pinch biopsies taken at colonoscopy. Clones were sequenced by immunoSEQ multiplex PCR, and TCRdb holds only the in-frame ones, with some missing. Here the sample spans about 15,000 clones, around 74% being singletons. The sample consisted of gut tissue. The source of these receptors is a girl between 5 and 17 years old with moderate ulcerative colitis.

The chain links TRBV7-6 to TRBJ1-4, with D perhaps TRBD1 (6 bases). CDR3 length equals 15 residues. Trimming removed 1 base from V and 3 bases from J, with 9 bases in between. Germline CDR1 reads SGHVS; CDR2 reads FNYEAQ. CDR3 DNA sequence: TGTGCCAGCAGCTTAGAAGGACAGCCTAATGAAAAACTGTTTTTT. Protein: CASSLEGQPNEKLFF.

The rearrangement links TRBV2 to TRBJ2-1, with D perhaps matching TRBD2 (6 bases). CDR1 and CDR2 (germline): SNHLY, FYNNEI. V shed 9 bases and J shed 1 base, with 13 bases lying between them. The CDR3 totals 14 residues. The CDR3 sequence: CASQPGTSYNEQFF. The CDR3 DNA is TGTGCCAGTCAACCCGGGACTTCCTACAATGAGCAGTTCTTC.

This clone showed up just a few times. The J gene is TRBJ1-2, the V gene TRBV5-1; 9 nucleotides agree with TRBD1. The length of the CDR3 is 14 residues. The trim removed 2 bases at V and 8 bases at J, leaving 7 bases unmatched. Germline V lookup: CDR1 SGHRS, CDR2 YFSETQ. The chain's CDR3 is CASSFPGQGRGYTF. The CDR3 region has the DNA TGCGCCAGCAGCTTCCCGGGACAGGGTAGAGGCTACACCTTC.

This chain joins TRBV7-3 and TRBJ2-1; D possibly corresponds to TRBD2 (5 bases). The CDR3 is made up of 16 amino acids. Germline V gives CDR1 SGHTA, CDR2 FQGTGA. Deletions cut 0 bases from V and 6 bases from J, with 15 bases between. As DNA, the CDR3 is TGTGCCAGCAGCTTAACGTTGCGGGCGCGCGGCAATGAGCAGTTCTTC. This codes for CASSLTLRARGNEQFF.

The rearrangement joins TRBV25-1 to TRBJ2-2; D remains unclear. The germline gives CDR1 MGHDK, CDR2 SYGVNS. Trimming removed 4 bases at V and 0 bases at J, with 12 bases between. CDR3 length: 16 amino acids. The CDR3 here is CASSARRAANTGELFF. The CDR3 DNA reads TGTGCCAGCAGTGCAAGGAGAGCAGCGAACACCGGGGAGCTGTTTTTT.

A single count supports this clone. V usage is TRBV7-8 and J usage is TRBJ2-7; D is unresolved. The CDR3 consists of 14 residues. Trimming took 0 bases from V and 3 from J, leaving 9 bases between them. Germline CDR1 reads SGHVS; CDR2 reads FQNEAQ. DNA for the CDR3: TGTGCCAGCAGCTTAGCGGGATTCAACTACGAGCAGTACTTC. This gives the protein CASSLAGFNYEQYF.